The entry that follows covers one TCR beta chain sequence. The sample comes from a study of blood T cell repertoires in COVID-19. Assay: immunoSEQ multiplex PCR; the TCRdb copy retains only in-frame clones and omits some. The sample yields roughly 66,000 clones, 82% seen once. Germline CDR1 and CDR2: SGHDN and FVKESK. V lost 8 bases to trimming and J lost 2 bases, with 12 bases between them. The CDR3 spans 14 residues. Sequencing was performed on peripheral blood. This clonotype was obtained from a man aged 55 to 70 with acute or convalescent COVID-19. V and J are TRBV14 and TRBJ1-4; the D gene is possibly TRBD1 (6 bases). CDR3: CASARRGTNEKLFF. The CDR3 DNA follows: TGTGCCAGCGCCCGAAGGGGGACTAATGAAAAACTGTTTTTT.